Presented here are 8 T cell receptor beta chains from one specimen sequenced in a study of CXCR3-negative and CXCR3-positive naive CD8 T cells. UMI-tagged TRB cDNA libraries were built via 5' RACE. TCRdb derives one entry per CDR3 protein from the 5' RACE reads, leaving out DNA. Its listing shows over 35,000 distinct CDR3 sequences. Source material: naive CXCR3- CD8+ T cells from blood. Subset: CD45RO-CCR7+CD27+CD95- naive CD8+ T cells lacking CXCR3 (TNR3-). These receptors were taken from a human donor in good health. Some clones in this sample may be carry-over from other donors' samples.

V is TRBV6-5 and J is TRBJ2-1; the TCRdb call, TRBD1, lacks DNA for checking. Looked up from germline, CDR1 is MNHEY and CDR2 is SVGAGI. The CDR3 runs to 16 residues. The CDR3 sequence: CASSYSQGNSYNEQFF.

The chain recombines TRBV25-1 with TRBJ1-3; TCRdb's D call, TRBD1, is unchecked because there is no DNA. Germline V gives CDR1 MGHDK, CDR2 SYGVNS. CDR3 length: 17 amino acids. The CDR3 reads CASSESGQGNWINTIYF.

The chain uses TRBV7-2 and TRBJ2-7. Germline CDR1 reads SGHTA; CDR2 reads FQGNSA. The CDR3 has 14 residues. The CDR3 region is CASSFLEISYEQYF.

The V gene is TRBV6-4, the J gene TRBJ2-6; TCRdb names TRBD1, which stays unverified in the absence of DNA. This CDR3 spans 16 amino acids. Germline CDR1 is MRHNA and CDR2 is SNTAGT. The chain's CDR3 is CASSVGATGGANVLTF.

The CDR3 loop is CSAAVAYEQYF. The chain combines TRBV20-1 with TRBJ2-7. Germline V gives CDR1 DFQATT, CDR2 SNEGSKA (reference sequence). The CDR3 length is 11 residues.

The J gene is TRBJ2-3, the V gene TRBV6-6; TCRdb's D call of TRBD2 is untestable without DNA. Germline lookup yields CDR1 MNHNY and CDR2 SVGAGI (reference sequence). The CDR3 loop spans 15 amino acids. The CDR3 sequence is CASRPGGGAEDTQYF.

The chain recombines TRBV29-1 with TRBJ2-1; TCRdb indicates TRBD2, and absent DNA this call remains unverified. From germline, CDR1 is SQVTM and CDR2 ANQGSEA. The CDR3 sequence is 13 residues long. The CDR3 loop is CSVFGGAYNEQFF.

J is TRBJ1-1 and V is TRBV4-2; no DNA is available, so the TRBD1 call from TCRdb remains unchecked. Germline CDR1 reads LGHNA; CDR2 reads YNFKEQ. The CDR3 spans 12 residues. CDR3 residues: CASSTGSSEAFF.